This entry concerns a single T cell receptor beta chain. Either two negative PCRs, clearance, or symptom resolution qualified Cohort 3 donors as recovered. This sample is part of a study of blood T cell repertoires in COVID-19. Losses at the gene ends were 0 bases for V and 5 bases for J; bases not matched to a gene: 9. The CDR3 is made up of 17 amino acids. The germline CDR1 and CDR2 sequences are WNHNN and SYGVQD (reference sequence). Method: immunoSEQ multiplex PCR; TCRdb's copy keeps in-frame clones and lacks some. The sample consists of approximately 310,000 clones, approximately 85% of them appearing once.

The sequencing sample was made of PBMCs or T cells enriched from blood (not recorded which). The chain joins TRBV10-1 to TRBJ2-1; 8 bases map to TRBD1. The TCR was taken from a man aged 25-45 years who had recovered from COVID-19. CDR3 sequence reads: CASSESTGTGKNNEQFF. The CDR3 nucleotides are TGCGCCAGCAGTGAGTCGACCGGGACAGGAAAGAACAATGAGCAGTTCTTC.